The T cell receptor beta chain described here comes from a study of cytotoxic CD8 clonotypes in ibrutinib-treated CLL. The length of the CDR3 is 16 residues. J gave up 8 bases and V 5 bases, and 14 bases lay outside the gene matches. Germline V lookup: CDR1 SEHNR, CDR2 FQNEAQ (reference sequence). Overall study results and limits: Under treatment, the uncommon public clonotypes either contracted or remained stable. Against age-matched healthy donors, baseline clonality ran higher and tracked circulating CD8+ T-cell counts.

The planned depth of sequencing spanned 1 in 200,000 to 1 in 1 million T cells. The repertoire was sequenced with immunoSEQ multiplex PCR; TCRdb's copy has only in-frame clones and lacks some. Of about 310,000 clones in the sample, 80% are singletons; the top ten hold over 5.5%. Remarks on this clone: What it binds is unknown.

The sample in question was PBMCs, obtained before ibrutinib treatment. This TCR came from a human donor with chronic lymphocytic leukemia. V is TRBV7-9 and J is TRBJ2-1, with 8 bases aligning to TRBD2. This chain's CDR3 is CASSLIRREDTDEQFF. The CDR3 DNA follows: TGTGCCAGCAGCCTGATTCGGCGGGAGGACACCGATGAGCAGTTCTTC.